These 26 T cell receptor beta chains came from one sample sequenced in a study of T cell responses to AZD1222 COVID-19 vaccine (dated by TCRdb to the early 2020s). The library was produced with the immunoSEQ multiplex PCR assay. Here the immuneACCESS table is served through TCRdb, limited to in-frame sequences with V and J called. Missing clones are a known gap in these copies; in checked studies unresolved V genes cover under half, and the rest lacks a known reason. For this sample there are some 110,000 clones; 85% to 90% appear just once. In total, the top ten clones hold approximately 5.4% of the sample. The time point label for this specimen denotes: baseline before first vaccination. The specimen comprised peripheral blood, sampled on day 0 of AZD1222 vaccination. The receptors were gathered from an adult in good health.

J is TRBJ2-3 and V is TRBV7-4; TRBD2 aligns across 11 bases. CDR3 length: 18 amino acids. Germline V gene data show CDR1 as SGHVT and CDR2 as SQSDAQ. The trim removed 2 bases at V and 2 bases at J, leaving 9 bases unmatched. The CDR3 here is CASSLYFLSGRDTDTQYF. CDR3 nucleotides: TGTGCCAGCAGCTTATATTTCCTTAGCGGGAGGGACACAGATACGCAGTATTTT.

The chain employs TRBV19 and TRBJ1-5; 9 bases match TRBD1. The CDR3 length is 17 residues. V trimming: 6 bases; J trimming: 0 bases; junction bases outside the gene matches: 9. Germline-derived CDR1 and CDR2 are LNHDA and SQIVND (reference sequence). The CDR3 loop reads CASSLPRTGASNQPQHF. The CDR3 nucleotides are TGTGCCAGTAGCCTACCCCGGACAGGGGCTAGCAATCAGCCCCAGCATTTT.

The chain links TRBV19 to TRBJ1-2; 7 positions match TRBD1. Germline V gene lookup returns CDR1 LNHDA and CDR2 SQIVND (reference sequence). V dropped 7 bases and J dropped 8; count of bases not matched to a gene: 13. This CDR3 is 14 amino acids long. The CDR3 sequence: CASTQGGAVYGYTF. The CDR3 DNA reads TGTGCCAGTACCCAGGGGGGGGCGGTCTACGGCTACACCTTC.

The chain employs TRBV6-5 and TRBJ2-2; D not resolved. Germline loops: CDR1 MNHEY, CDR2 SVGAGI. V lost 0 bases and J lost 7, with 15 bases in between. This CDR3 is 16 amino acids long. The CDR3 DNA sequence: TGTGCCAGCAGTTACTCCCCGTCAATTCGGAGCGGGGAGCTGTTTTTT. Protein product: CASSYSPSIRSGELFF.

The V call is TRBV18, the J call TRBJ1-5; perhaps TRBD1 as D (5 bases). Germline CDR1 reads KGHSH; CDR2 reads LQKENI. CDR3 length: 12 residues. The V gene lost 3 bases and the J gene lost 9 bases, with 9 bases spanning the gap. Here the CDR3 reads CASSPQGRPQHF. CDR3 in DNA: TGTGCCAGCTCACCCCAGGGACGGCCCCAGCATTTT.

The rearrangement joins TRBV5-1 to TRBJ2-4; 7 bases match TRBD1. The CDR3 runs 14 residues. V was pared by 4 bases and J by 5 bases, with 6 bases of the junction left unmatched. Germline CDR1 reads SGHRS; CDR2 reads YFSETQ. CDR3 bases: TGCGCCAGCAGCCAGGGACAGCAACAAAACATTCAGTACTTC. Encoded protein: CASSQGQQQNIQYF.

The J gene is TRBJ1-4, the V gene TRBV11-2, with D perhaps matching TRBD1 (6 bases). The CDR3 has 15 residues. Trimming left V 2 bases short and J 8 bases short, with 15 bases between. Per the germline V gene, CDR1 is SGHAT and CDR2 is FQNNGV. The CDR3 region is CASSLWGGLGEKLFF. In DNA, the CDR3 is TGTGCCAGCAGCTTATGGGGGGGCCTGGGGGAAAAACTGTTTTTT.

The chain recombines TRBV27 with TRBJ1-2; D is possibly TRBD1 (5 bases). The ends were cut back, 2 bases at V and 1 base at J, with 11 bases in the middle. There are 15 residues in the CDR3. The germline V gene has CDR1 MNHEY and CDR2 SMNVEV (reference sequence). This CDR3 reads CASSLAWDGNYGYTF. CDR3 in DNA: TGTGCCAGCAGTTTAGCCTGGGACGGTAACTATGGCTACACCTTC.

The sample holds a few counts of this clone. J is TRBJ1-3 and V is TRBV5-1; D ambiguous. V was pared by 6 bases and J by 2 bases, with 6 bases between. The CDR3 spans 12 residues. The germline V gene encodes CDR1 SGHRS and CDR2 YFSETQ. CDR3 sequence (DNA): TGCGCCAGCACCGGGACTGGAAACACCATATATTTT. Protein: CASTGTGNTIYF.

Written as DNA, the CDR3 is TGTGCCAGCAGCTTAATGGCCGGGGAGCTGTTTTTT. Its protein product is CASSLMAGELFF. This chain connects TRBV7-3 to TRBJ2-2, with D unresolved. The V gene lost 1 base and the J gene lost 6 bases, with 3 bases spanning the gap. Germline CDR1 reads SGHTA; CDR2 reads FQGTGA. The CDR3 is 12 amino acids.

This sequence joins TRBV30 and TRBJ1-2; 7 bases fit TRBD1. CDR3 size: 12 residues. V trimming: 2 bases; J trimming: 4 bases; junction bases outside the gene matches: 1. Germline assignment: CDR1 GTSNPN and CDR2 SVGIG (reference sequence). DNA for the CDR3: TGTGCCTGGAGTCAGGGGGTCTATGGCTACACCTTC. It yields the protein CAWSQGVYGYTF.

The chain combines TRBV6-5 with TRBJ1-1, with D unresolved. Germline CDR1 MNHEY, CDR2 SVGAGI. V lost 2 bases and J 2 bases, leaving 12 bases between the germline ends. The length of the CDR3 is 15 residues. This CDR3 is CASSYDARTNTEAFF. The DNA for the CDR3 is TGTGCCAGCAGTTACGACGCACGGACCAACACTGAAGCTTTCTTT.

The rearrangement joins TRBV5-1 to TRBJ2-2; the D is unclear. This CDR3 region has 16 residues. V shed 0 bases and J shed 1 base, with 10 bases lying between them. Germline V CDR1 and CDR2: SGHRS, YFSETQ. Here the CDR3 DNA reads TGCGCCAGCAGCTTGGGGCGGATTATGAACACCGGGGAGCTGTTTTTT. This codes for CASSLGRIMNTGELFF.

The chain links TRBV19 to TRBJ2-3, with D tentatively TRBD1 (6 bases). The V end was cut by 6 bases, the J end by 0 bases, with 16 bases between. CDR3 length: 16 residues. The germline gives CDR1 LNHDA, CDR2 SQIVND (reference sequence). In DNA form, the CDR3 reads TGTGCCAGTAGCAGAACCTCCACAGGGAGCACAGATACGCAGTATTTT. Encoded protein: CASSRTSTGSTDTQYF.

In this sample, this clone turned up once. The V gene is TRBV9, the J gene TRBJ1-3, with D possibly TRBD1 on 5 matching bases. This CDR3 region has 14 residues. The V gene's germline CDR1 is SGDLS and CDR2 YYNGEE. The germline V and J ends were trimmed by 3 bases and 4 bases, with 11 bases remaining between them. In DNA, the CDR3 is TGTGCCAGCAGCGGCCCGGGGGGAGGAAACACCATATATTTT. Amino acids: CASSGPGGGNTIYF.

This rearrangement joins TRBV4-1 to TRBJ2-7; D unresolved. Trimming removed 1 base from V and 3 bases from J, with 19 bases in between. From germline, CDR1 is MGHRA and CDR2 YSYEKL. The CDR3 spans 17 residues. DNA for the CDR3: TGCGCCAGCAGCCAAGTAGTACGCGGACCGTCTAGCTACGAGCAGTACTTC. Residues: CASSQVVRGPSSYEQYF.

The V call is TRBV9, the J call TRBJ1-2; D is possibly TRBD1 (6 bases). The CDR3 spans 15 residues. Trimming removed 0 bases from V and 4 bases from J, with 13 bases in between. Per germline, CDR1 SGDLS and CDR2 YYNGEE. Here the CDR3 reads CASSVDPGATYGYTF. In nucleotides, the CDR3 is TGTGCCAGCAGCGTAGATCCGGGGGCTACCTATGGCTACACCTTC.

The chain links TRBV19 to TRBJ1-2, with TRBD1 matching over 9 bases. This CDR3 has 16 amino acids. Germline values: CDR1 LNHDA, CDR2 SQIVND (reference sequence). The V gene end was trimmed by 3 bases and the J gene end by 4 bases; junction bases not matched to a gene: 9. The CDR3 loop reads CASSIGYRGRSYGYTF. The CDR3 region has the DNA TGTGCCAGTAGTATTGGGTACAGGGGGCGAAGCTATGGCTACACCTTC. The entire variable domain, with the rest obtained from reference TRBV19 and TRBJ1-2, is as follows: DGGITQSPKYLFRKEGQNVTLSCEQNLNHDAMYWYRQDPGQGLRLIYYSQIVNDFQKGDIAEGYSVSREKKESFPLTVTSAQKNPTAFYLCASSIGYRGRSYGYTFGSGTRLTVV.

The chain uses TRBV28 and TRBJ1-2; 8 bases are a match to TRBD1. Germline V gene data show CDR1 as MDHEN and CDR2 as SYDVKM. The CDR3 covers 14 residues. J gave up 8 bases and V 4 bases, and 9 bases lay outside the gene matches. Here the CDR3 reads CASSYGQGLYGYTF. In DNA, the CDR3 is TGTGCCAGCAGTTACGGACAGGGCCTCTACGGCTACACCTTC.

The CDR3 sequence: CASSPTQPSSGNTIYF. The CDR3 nucleotides are TGTGCCAGCTCACCTACACAGCCAAGCTCTGGAAACACCATATATTTT. This chain uses TRBV18 with TRBJ1-3; D unresolved. Looked up from germline, CDR1 is KGHSH and CDR2 is LQKENI. This CDR3 has 16 amino acids. Trimming cost V 3 bases and J 0 bases, with 12 bases left between them.

V usage is TRBV5-1 and J usage is TRBJ1-1; D perhaps matches TRBD1 (6 bases). V lost 3 bases and J 1 base, leaving 10 bases between the germline ends. CDR1 is SGHRS, CDR2 YFSETQ, per germline. The CDR3 has 14 amino acids. DNA for the CDR3: TGCGCCAGCAGCTCTCCGGGACAGAACACTGAAGCTTTCTTT. It codes for CASSSPGQNTEAFF.

The chain couples TRBV5-1 to TRBJ2-5; possible D gene TRBD1, 5 bases. Between the trimmed V and J ends, which lost 3 bases and 2 bases, there was a span of 11 bases. This CDR3 contains 14 residues. The germline CDR1 and CDR2 sequences are SGHRS and YFSETQ. The CDR3 is CASSSDTLQETQYF. The CDR3 DNA sequence: TGCGCCAGCAGCTCGGACACGCTGCAAGAGACCCAGTACTTC.

V gene TRBV6-6 combines with J gene TRBJ2-1; TRBD1 aligns across 10 bases. Germline CDR1 reads MNHNY; CDR2 reads SVGAGI (reference sequence). J gave up 7 bases and V 5 bases, and 8 bases lay outside the gene matches. CDR3 length equals 15 residues. CDR3 bases: TGTGCCAGCAGTAAACCGGGACAGGGGAGGAATGAGCAGTTCTTC. Amino acid sequence: CASSKPGQGRNEQFF.

The chain combines TRBV19 with TRBJ1-4; TRBD1 aligns across 9 bases. From germline, CDR1 is LNHDA and CDR2 SQIVND (reference sequence). The CDR3 totals 15 residues. V shed 5 bases and J 5 bases; nucleotides not matched to a gene: 6. CDR3: CASSSHGQGNEKLFF. Here the CDR3 DNA reads TGTGCCAGTAGTTCACACGGACAGGGGAATGAAAAACTGTTTTTT.

This clone was seen a few times. The rearrangement links TRBV24-1 to TRBJ2-1; 10 positions agree with TRBD2. This CDR3 region has 17 residues. The trim removed 6 bases at V and 8 bases at J, leaving 15 bases unmatched. The germline V gene encodes CDR1 KGHDR and CDR2 SFDVKD. Here the CDR3 reads CATSMGLAGEGFDEQFF. CDR3 in DNA: TGTGCCACCAGTATGGGGCTAGCGGGAGAGGGGTTCGATGAGCAGTTCTTC.

This rearrangement joins TRBV19 to TRBJ2-3, with no clear D. The germline gives CDR1 LNHDA, CDR2 SQIVND (reference sequence). The CDR3 runs 15 residues. Trimming pared 4 bases from V and 0 bases from J, leaving 11 bases between. The CDR3 is CASSTPSLSTDTQYF. In nucleotides, the CDR3 is TGTGCCAGTAGTACCCCATCTCTTAGCACAGATACGCAGTATTTT.